This TCR beta chain was sequenced during a study of cytomegalovirus exposure and HLA in healthy donors. Whole-study findings and limits: In presence/absence analyses, roughly uniform sequencing depth across donors was assumed. Reportedly, diagnosis of cytomegalovirus status by the classifier showed high specificity and sensitivity. TCR association rates varied by HLA locus in a later analysis, with DRB1 highest and HLA-C lowest.

Primers included in the PCR were 60 Vbeta and 13 Jbeta primers. Method: immunoSEQ multiplex PCR; TCRdb's copy keeps in-frame clones and lacks some. Among more than 95,000 clones, approximately 74% were seen once, and the ten largest hold approximately 3.9%. Germline lookup yields CDR1 SGDLS and CDR2 YYNGEE. Trimming pared 4 bases from V and 7 bases from J, leaving 11 bases between. The CDR3 totals 12 residues. A note on this clone: What it binds is not known.

This receptor was identified in a man aged 40-49 years in good health and CMV-seropositive. Sequences were obtained from PBMCs. This rearrangement joins TRBV9 to TRBJ1-2; D uncertain. The CDR3 sequence is CASSSGAGGYTF. As DNA, the CDR3 is TGTGCCAGCAGCTCTGGCGCGGGTGGCTACACCTTC.